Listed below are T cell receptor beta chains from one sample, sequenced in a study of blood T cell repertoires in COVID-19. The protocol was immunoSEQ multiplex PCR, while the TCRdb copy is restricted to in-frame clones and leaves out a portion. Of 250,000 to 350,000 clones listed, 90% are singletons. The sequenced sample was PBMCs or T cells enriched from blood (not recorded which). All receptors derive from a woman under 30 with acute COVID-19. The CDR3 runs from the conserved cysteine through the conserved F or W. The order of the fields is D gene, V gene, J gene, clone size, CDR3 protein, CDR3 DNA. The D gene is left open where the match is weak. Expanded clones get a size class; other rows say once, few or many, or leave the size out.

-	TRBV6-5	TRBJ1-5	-	CASSPEGSNQPQHF	TGTGCCAGCAGCCCGGAGGGGAGCAATCAGCCCCAGCATTTT
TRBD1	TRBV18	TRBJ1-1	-	CASSLTGDTEAFF	TGTGCCAGCTCATTGACAGGGGACACTGAAGCTTTCTTT
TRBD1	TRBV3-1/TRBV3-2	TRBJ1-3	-	CASSQDRGRDSGNTIYF	TGTGCCAGCAGCCAAGACAGGGGGCGTGACTCTGGAAACACCATATATTTT
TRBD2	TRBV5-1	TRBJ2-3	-	CASSLVSSGSGIDTQYF	TGCGCCAGCAGCTTGGTCTCTAGCGGGAGCGGAATAGATACGCAGTATTTT
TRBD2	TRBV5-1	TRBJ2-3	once	CASSLRLAGSTDTQYF	TGCGCCAGCAGCTTGAGACTAGCGGGGTCCACAGATACGCAGTATTTT
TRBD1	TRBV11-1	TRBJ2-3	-	CASDRGNPDTQYF	TGTGCCAGCGACAGGGGGAACCCAGATACGCAGTATTTT
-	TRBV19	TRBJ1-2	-	CASSGSGSNYGYTF	TGTGCCAGTAGTGGGTCAGGTTCTAACTATGGCTACACCTTC
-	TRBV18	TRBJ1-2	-	CASSPGHSAGYGYTF	TGTGCCAGCTCACCGGGCCACTCCGCCGGCTATGGCTACACCTTC
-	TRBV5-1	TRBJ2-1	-	CASSLGTSHGEQFF	TGCGCCAGCAGCTTGGGGACATCCCATGGGGAGCAGTTCTTC
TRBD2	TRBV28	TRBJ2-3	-	CASRGIEIAGRTDTQYF	TGTGCCAGTAGGGGGATTGAAATAGCGGGACGCACAGATACGCAGTATTTT
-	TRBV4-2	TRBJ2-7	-	CASSQVGDIPPYEQYF	TGTGCCAGCAGCCAAGTGGGGGACATCCCCCCCTACGAGCAGTACTTC
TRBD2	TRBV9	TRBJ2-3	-	CASSPAAGGPGTQYF	TGTGCCAGCAGCCCCGCGGCGGGAGGGCCGGGTACGCAGTATTTT
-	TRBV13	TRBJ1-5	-	CASSVGTRNQPQHF	TGTGCCAGCAGCGTAGGGACAAGAAATCAGCCCCAGCATTTT
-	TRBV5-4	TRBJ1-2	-	CASSLGWGDGYTF	TGTGCCAGCAGCTTGGGCTGGGGAGATGGCTACACCTTC
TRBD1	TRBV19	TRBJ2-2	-	CASSPPGQGNTGELFF	TGTGCCAGTAGTCCCCCGGGACAGGGCAACACCGGGGAGCTGTTTTTT
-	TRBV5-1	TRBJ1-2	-	CATSGGSYGYTF	TGCGCCACCTCGGGGGGATCCTATGGCTACACCTTC
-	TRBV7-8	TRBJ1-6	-	CASSPSETQYNSPLHF	TGTGCCAGCAGCCCCTCTGAGACACAATATAATTCACCCCTCCACTTT
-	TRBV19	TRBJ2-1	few	CASSTLTSSEEQFF	TGTGCCAGTAGCACACTTACTAGCTCTGAAGAGCAGTTCTTC
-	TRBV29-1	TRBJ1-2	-	CSVTGRDYGYTF	TGCAGCGTTACAGGACGGGACTATGGCTACACCTTC
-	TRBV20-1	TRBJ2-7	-	CSASVSGSNFYEQYF	TGCAGTGCTAGTGTGTCAGGATCGAACTTCTACGAGCAGTACTTC
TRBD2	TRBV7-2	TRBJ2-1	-	CASSLTSGRAYEQFF	TGTGCCAGCAGCTTAACTAGCGGGAGGGCCTATGAGCAGTTCTTC
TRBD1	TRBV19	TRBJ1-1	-	CASSSRLQTGAFF	TGTGCCAGTAGTTCCCGACTTCAGACAGGGGCTTTCTTT
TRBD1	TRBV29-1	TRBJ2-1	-	CSVEDLTRQGSNRFF	TGCAGCGTTGAAGACCTTACCAGACAGGGAAGTAACAGGTTCTTC
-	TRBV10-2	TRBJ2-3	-	CATSVWERRTDTQYF	TGCGCCACTAGCGTGTGGGAGAGACGCACAGATACGCAGTATTTT
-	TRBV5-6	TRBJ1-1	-	CASSLGGDEAFF	TGTGCCAGCAGCTTGGGCGGTGATGAAGCTTTCTTT
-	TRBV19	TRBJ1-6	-	CASTIGREGYNSPLHF	TGTGCCAGTACCATCGGGAGGGAAGGGTATAATTCACCCCTCCACTTT
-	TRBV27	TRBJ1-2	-	CASSPPNTSGSYTF	TGTGCCAGCAGCCCCCCTAATACGTCAGGGAGCTACACCTTC
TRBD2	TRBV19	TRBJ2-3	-	CASRLAGVDTQYF	TGTGCCAGTCGACTAGCGGGAGTAGATACGCAGTATTTT
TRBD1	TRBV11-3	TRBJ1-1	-	CASSPPGTGLNTEAFF	TGTGCCAGCAGCCCCCCAGGGACAGGGTTGAACACTGAAGCTTTCTTT
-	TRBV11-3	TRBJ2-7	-	CASSLAYGLHEQYF	TGTGCCAGCAGCTTAGCCTATGGGCTCCACGAGCAGTACTTC
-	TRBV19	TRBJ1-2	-	CASSIGGIYGYTF	TGTGCCAGTAGTATTGGGGGGATCTATGGCTACACCTTC
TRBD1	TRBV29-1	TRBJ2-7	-	CSVEDRATGAIYEQYF	TGCAGCGTTGAAGATCGTGCGACAGGGGCTATCTACGAGCAGTACTTC
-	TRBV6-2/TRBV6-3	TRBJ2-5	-	CASSYSKGVSGTQYF	TGTGCCAGCAGTTACTCGAAAGGGGTATCGGGGACCCAGTACTTC
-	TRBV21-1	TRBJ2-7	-	CASSRDRQGRSNYEQYF	TGTGCCAGCAGCAGAGACCGACAGGGTAGAAGCAACTACGAGCAGTACTTC
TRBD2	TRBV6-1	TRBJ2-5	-	CASSERLAGGETQYF	TGTGCCAGCAGTGAAAGACTAGCGGGAGGAGAGACCCAGTACTTC
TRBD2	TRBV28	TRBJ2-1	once	CASSRTSGSFSYNEQFF	TGTGCCAGCAGTCGGACTAGCGGGAGTTTTTCCTACAATGAGCAGTTCTTC
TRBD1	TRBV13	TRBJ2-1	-	CASSRRGSHNEQFF	TGTGCCAGCAGCCGCAGGGGGTCCCACAATGAGCAGTTCTTC
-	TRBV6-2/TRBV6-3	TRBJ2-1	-	CASSYSDRRPYNEQFF	TGTGCCAGCAGTTACTCGGATCGGAGGCCCTACAATGAGCAGTTCTTC
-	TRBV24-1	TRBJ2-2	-	CATSLRVGELFF	TGTGCCACCAGTCTGCGGGTGGGGGAGCTGTTTTTT
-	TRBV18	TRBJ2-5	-	CASSPPSVYQETQYF	TGTGCCAGCTCACCACCGAGCGTTTACCAAGAGACCCAGTACTTC
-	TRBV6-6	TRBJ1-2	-	CASSTGFRDGYTF	TGTGCCAGCAGTACAGGGTTCAGGGATGGCTACACCTTC
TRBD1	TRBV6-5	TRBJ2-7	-	CASAPRGTGTYEQYF	TGTGCCAGCGCGCCGAGGGGGACAGGGACCTACGAGCAGTACTTC
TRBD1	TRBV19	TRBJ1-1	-	CASSILYRGRSEAFF	TGTGCCAGTAGTATACTATACAGGGGAAGGTCTGAAGCTTTCTTT
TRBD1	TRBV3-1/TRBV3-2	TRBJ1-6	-	CASSQEGQGSISPLHF	TGTGCCAGCAGCCAAGAAGGACAGGGGAGTATTTCACCCCTCCACTTT
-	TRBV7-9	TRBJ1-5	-	CASSPRGQGNQPQHF	TGTGCCAGCAGCCCCAGGGGTCAGGGCAATCAGCCCCAGCATTTT
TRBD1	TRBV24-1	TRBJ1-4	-	CATSASGQGNEKLFF	TGTGCCACCTCTGCGAGCGGACAGGGCAATGAAAAACTGTTTTTT
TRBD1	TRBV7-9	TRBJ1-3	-	CASSSGTGTGNTIYF	TGTGCCAGCAGCTCTGGGACAGGGACTGGAAACACCATATATTTT
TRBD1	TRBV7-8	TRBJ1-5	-	CASSYGTGDNQPQHF	TGTGCCAGCAGCTACGGGACAGGGGATAACCAGCCCCAGCATTTT
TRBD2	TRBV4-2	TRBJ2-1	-	CASSQVSSGSNEQFF	TGTGCCAGCAGCCAAGTGTCTAGCGGGAGTAATGAGCAGTTCTTC
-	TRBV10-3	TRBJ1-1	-	CAIGRDSFNTEAFF	TGTGCCATCGGCCGGGATTCCTTTAACACTGAAGCTTTCTTT
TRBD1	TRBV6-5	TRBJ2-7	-	CASSFGQGWDEQYF	TGTGCCAGCAGTTTTGGACAGGGCTGGGACGAGCAGTACTTC
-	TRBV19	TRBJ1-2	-	CASSVAADLNYGYTF	TGTGCCAGTAGTGTGGCGGCAGACCTTAACTATGGCTACACCTTC
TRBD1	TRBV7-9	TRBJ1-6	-	CASSQNAAGGSPLHF	TGTGCCAGCAGTCAAAACGCGGCAGGGGGTTCACCCCTCCACTTT
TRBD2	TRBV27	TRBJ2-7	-	CASRRLAEGYEQYF	TGTGCCAGCAGAAGACTAGCGGAGGGCTACGAGCAGTACTTC
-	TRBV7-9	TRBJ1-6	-	CASSLEQGNSPLHF	TGTGCCAGCAGCCTCGAACAGGGCAATTCACCCCTCCACTTT
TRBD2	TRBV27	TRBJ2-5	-	CASKTSGAYQETQYF	TGTGCCAGCAAAACTAGCGGGGCGTACCAAGAGACCCAGTACTTC
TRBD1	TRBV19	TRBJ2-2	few	CASSHTGGTGELFF	TGTGCCAGTAGCCACACAGGGGGAACCGGGGAGCTGTTTTTT
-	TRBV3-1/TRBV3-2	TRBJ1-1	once	CASSQGYRNTEAFF	TGTGCCAGCAGCCAAGGATATAGGAACACTGAAGCTTTCTTT
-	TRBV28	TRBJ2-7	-	CASRHRYEQYF	TGTGCCAGCAGACACCGCTACGAGCAGTACTTC